The rows below give T cell receptor beta chains drawn from one sample of a study of cytomegalovirus exposure and HLA in healthy donors. Profiling relied on immunoSEQ multiplex PCR, and the TCRdb table lists in-frame clones only, not all of them. This repertoire includes approximately 120,000 clones. The sample was PBMCs. These receptors all stem from a man between 18 and 35 years old in good health and CMV-seronegative. Both conserved end residues are part of each CDR3. A D gene is named only where the DNA matches it firmly.

v_call	j_call	d_call	cdr3_length	cdr3_aa	cdr3_nt
TRBV5-6	TRBJ2-1	TRBD2	16	CASSLRAGGYGNEQFF	TGTGCCAGCAGCTTACGAGCGGGAGGGTACGGCAATGAGCAGTTCTTC
TRBV5-1	TRBJ2-7	TRBD1	15	CASSTRDRGSYEQYF	TGCGCCAGCAGCACTCGGGACAGGGGCTCCTACGAGCAGTACTTC
TRBV6-1	TRBJ1-2	.	14	CASSYNEDVYGYTF	TGTGCCAGCAGTTATAACGAGGATGTCTATGGCTACACCTTC
TRBV7-9	TRBJ2-6	.	19	CASSLQAWAPGSGANVLTF	TGTGCCAGCAGCTTACAGGCATGGGCTCCCGGTTCTGGGGCCAACGTCCTGACTTTC
TRBV6-6	TRBJ2-3	TRBD1	15	CASSYPQGAKDTQYF	TGTGCCAGCAGTTACCCACAGGGGGCGAAAGATACGCAGTATTTT
TRBV11-2	TRBJ2-7	.	13	CASNRGAVYEQYF	TGTGCCAGTAACCGCGGAGCAGTGTACGAGCAGTACTTC
TRBV6-4	TRBJ2-7	TRBD2	14	CASSDSSGSYEQYF	TGTGCCAGCAGTGACTCTAGCGGGAGCTACGAGCAGTACTTC
TRBV5-4	TRBJ1-2	.	13	CASSLESWYGYTF	TGTGCCAGCAGCCTTGAGTCATGGTATGGCTACACCTTC
TRBV29-1	TRBJ2-7	.	14	CSVSGLTTAYEQYF	TGCAGCGTTTCGGGTTTGACGACAGCCTACGAGCAGTACTTC
TRBV10-3	TRBJ2-7	.	12	CAISGIGDEQYF	TGTGCCATCAGTGGTATAGGGGACGAGCAGTACTTC
TRBV27	TRBJ1-2	.	14	CASRLGGANYGYTF	TGTGCCAGCCGACTGGGGGGTGCTAACTATGGCTACACCTTC
TRBV11-3	TRBJ2-1	.	13	CASSLDSGDEQFF	TGTGCCAGCAGCTTAGATTCAGGCGATGAGCAGTTCTTC
TRBV7-2	TRBJ2-7	TRBD2	16	CASSHGTSGGLYEQYF	TGTGCCAGCAGCCATGGGACTAGCGGGGGGCTCTACGAGCAGTACTTC
TRBV7-8	TRBJ1-5	TRBD1	15	CASSSGQGSNQPQHF	TGTGCCAGCAGCTCGGGACAGGGAAGCAATCAGCCCCAGCATTTT
TRBV6-1	TRBJ1-1	.	10	CASSLGRGFF	TGTGCCAGCAGTCTAGGAAGAGGTTTCTTT
TRBV7-3	TRBJ2-7	TRBD1	14	CASSTRQGAREQYF	TGTGCCAGCAGCACGCGACAGGGGGCTAGGGAGCAGTACTTC
TRBV28	TRBJ2-3	TRBD2	17	CASSLLSSGRASDTQYF	TGTGCCAGCAGTTTACTATCTAGCGGGAGGGCGTCAGATACGCAGTATTTT
TRBV7-6	TRBJ2-2	TRBD1	16	CASSSRGRSYTGELFF	TGTGCCAGCAGCTCTAGGGGGCGGTCCTACACCGGGGAGCTGTTTTTT
TRBV19	TRBJ1-1	.	15	CASSKEPPAYTEAFF	TGTGCCAGTAGTAAGGAGCCCCCAGCTTACACTGAAGCTTTCTTT
TRBV19	TRBJ1-4	.	16	CASSSPREGGDEKLFF	TGTGCCAGTAGTAGCCCCCGGGAGGGCGGAGATGAAAAACTGTTTTTT
TRBV7-8	TRBJ2-5	.	14	CASSLVGQQETQYF	TGTGCCAGCAGCTTGGTTGGACAGCAAGAGACCCAGTACTTC
TRBV7-9	TRBJ2-1	.	15	CASSSNMGGYNEQFF	TGTGCCAGCAGCTCAAATATGGGGGGTTACAATGAGCAGTTCTTC
TRBV18	TRBJ2-1	.	16	CASSPLGGSSYNEQFF	TGTGCCAGCTCACCATTAGGAGGGAGCTCCTACAATGAGCAGTTCTTC
TRBV4-2	TRBJ2-4	TRBD2	15	CASSPLAGGREIQYF	TGTGCCAGCAGCCCCTTAGCGGGAGGAAGAGAAATTCAGTACTTC